This is a list of T cell receptor beta chains from one sample in a study of technical replicates of blood from a handful of donors. Assay used: immunoSEQ multiplex PCR; TCRdb lists only in-frame clones, some missing. This table holds about 100,000 clones, just under 95% found once. Sequenced input: T cells isolated from PBMCs. These receptors originate from a human donor in good health. Each CDR3 is given with its conserved first and last residue. D genes are given only for firm matches. Expanded clones get a size class; other rows say once, few or many, or leave the size out.

TRBJ1-6 | NA | NA | TRBV2 | CASSVSSPLHF | TGTGCCAGCAGTGTATCTTCACCCCTCCACTTT
TRBJ2-6 | NA | NA | TRBV29-1 | CSVPHSSGANVLTF | TGCAGCGTTCCCCACAGCTCTGGGGCCAACGTCCTGACTTTC
TRBJ2-2 | once | TRBD2 | TRBV19 | CASKGSGSANTGELFF | TGTGCCAGTAAAGGTAGCGGGAGTGCCAACACCGGGGAGCTGTTTTTT
TRBJ1-2 | NA | TRBD1 | TRBV27 | CASRKDRDRGYTF | TGTGCCAGCAGGAAAGACAGGGATCGTGGCTACACCTTC
TRBJ2-1 | once | TRBD2 | TRBV5-4 | CASSLGLAGEGPYNEQFF | TGTGCCAGCAGCCTAGGACTAGCGGGAGAGGGCCCTTACAATGAGCAGTTCTTC
TRBJ2-4 | NA | NA | TRBV6-5 | CASSYDYSGAKNIQYF | TGTGCCAGCAGTTACGACTATTCGGGGGCCAAAAACATTCAGTACTTC
TRBJ2-1 | NA | NA | TRBV9 | CASSVVGEATYNEQFF | TGTGCCAGCAGCGTAGTGGGGGAGGCCACCTACAATGAGCAGTTCTTC
TRBJ2-4 | NA | NA | TRBV4-3 | CASSQDGSPDSNIQYF | TGCGCCAGCAGCCAAGATGGGTCCCCAGACAGCAACATTCAGTACTTC
TRBJ1-1 | few | NA | TRBV2 | CASSVFLLNTEAFF | TGTGCCAGCAGTGTGTTCCTTCTGAACACTGAAGCTTTCTTT
TRBJ1-2 | NA | TRBD1 | TRBV6-1 | CASSEAPGGVGYTF | TGTGCCAGCAGTGAAGCCCCAGGGGGAGTAGGCTACACCTTC
TRBJ2-7 | few | NA | TRBV5-6 | CASRRNSYEQYF | TGTGCCAGCCGCAGGAATTCTTACGAGCAGTACTTC
TRBJ1-5 | NA | NA | TRBV7-9 | CASSFEGNQPQHF | TGTGCCAGCAGCTTCGAGGGCAATCAGCCCCAGCATTTT
TRBJ2-1 | NA | TRBD1 | TRBV30 | CAWNRGDRNEQFF | TGTGCCTGGAACAGGGGGGATAGAAATGAGCAGTTCTTC
TRBJ1-1 | NA | NA | TRBV7-9 | CASSLGLGGFDTEAFF | TGTGCCAGCAGCTTAGGATTAGGAGGGTTTGACACTGAAGCTTTCTTT
TRBJ2-7 | once | TRBD2 | TRBV5-1 | CASSLETSGHSYEQYF | TGCGCCAGCAGCTTGGAGACTAGCGGGCATTCCTACGAGCAGTACTTC
TRBJ1-2 | NA | TRBD1 | TRBV2 | CASSPQGERRPYGYTF | TGTGCCAGCAGTCCCCAGGGGGAAAGGCGTCCCTATGGCTACACCTTC
TRBJ1-1 | NA | NA | TRBV5-4 | CASSLDGTEAFF | TGTGCCAGCAGCTTGGACGGCACTGAAGCTTTCTTT
TRBJ2-2 | NA | TRBD1 | TRBV4-1 | CASSQSPGQGVTGELFF | TGCGCCAGCAGCCAATCGCCGGGACAGGGGGTAACCGGGGAGCTGTTTTTT
TRBJ2-5 | NA | NA | TRBV4-3 | CASSPMLAVQETQYF | TGCGCCAGCAGCCCCATGTTGGCCGTTCAAGAGACCCAGTACTTC
TRBJ2-1 | NA | NA | TRBV19 | CASSNFRTHNEQFF | TGTGCCAGTAGTAATTTCAGGACTCATAATGAGCAGTTCTTC
TRBJ1-4 | once | NA | TRBV4-2 | CASSQEWGRRGGEKLFF | TGTGCCAGCAGCCAAGAATGGGGACGGAGGGGGGGCGAAAAACTGTTTTTT
TRBJ2-7 | NA | NA | TRBV6-1 | CASTGTYEQYF | TGTGCCAGCACCGGTACCTACGAGCAGTACTTC
TRBJ1-2 | NA | TRBD1 | TRBV11-3 | CASSMDRGLDYGYTF | TGTGCCAGCAGCATGGACAGGGGGCTTGACTATGGCTACACCTTC
TRBJ2-2 | NA | NA | TRBV23-1 | CASSQLRGKNTGELFF | TGCGCCAGCAGTCAATTAAGGGGAAAGAACACCGGGGAGCTGTTTTTT
TRBJ2-5 | NA | NA | TRBV7-3 | CASSPGTGSLQETQYF | TGTGCCAGCAGCCCCGGGACTGGGAGCCTCCAAGAGACCCAGTACTTC
TRBJ1-5 | NA | TRBD1 | TRBV18 | CASSWDRGQPQHF | TGTGCCAGCTCATGGGACAGGGGCCAGCCCCAGCATTTT
TRBJ2-1 | NA | TRBD2 | TRBV18 | CASSPLAGSYNEQFF | TGTGCCAGCTCACCACTAGCGGGCTCCTACAATGAGCAGTTCTTC
TRBJ2-1 | NA | NA | TRBV7-2 | CASSAQINEQFF | TGTGCCAGCAGCGCACAGATCAATGAGCAGTTCTTC
TRBJ2-3 | NA | TRBD1 | TRBV6-1 | CASSSGQEVDTQYF | TGTGCCAGCAGTTCGGGACAGGAGGTGGATACGCAGTATTTT
TRBJ2-7 | NA | TRBD1 | TRBV5-1 | CASIEYRGRGSYEQYF | TGCGCCAGCATCGAATACAGGGGAAGGGGCTCCTACGAGCAGTACTTC